These T cell receptor beta chains were read from a single sample in a study of shared clonotypes between healthy human individuals. The method was immunoSEQ multiplex PCR; TCRdb's version includes in-frame clones alone and lacks a portion of them. The table shows 2 million to 2.5 million clones, with 90% to 97% occurring only once. The specimen was naive CD4+ T cells sorted from blood. These receptors came from a man between 18 and 35 years old in good health. Both conserved end residues are part of each CDR3. A D gene is named only where the DNA matches it firmly.

TRBJ1-1,-,TRBV6-5,TGTGCCAGCGGGCGGGGGACACCCGTCACTGAAGCTTTCTTT,CASGRGTPVTEAFF
TRBJ1-2,TRBD1,TRBV27,TGTGCCAGCAGTTTCGGACAGGGCCATGGCTACACCTTC,CASSFGQGHGYTF
TRBJ1-6,-,TRBV5-1,TGCGCCAGCAGCTTGGCCAGGCAGGACCATTCACCCCTCCACTTT,CASSLARQDHSPLHF
TRBJ1-1,-,TRBV5-4,TGTGCCAGCCGGGTATGGGTGAACACTGAAGCTTTCTTT,CASRVWVNTEAFF
TRBJ2-1,TRBD2,TRBV6-4,TGTGCCAGCAGTCCCCTCGGGGGGACCTACAATGAGCAGTTCTTC,CASSPLGGTYNEQFF
TRBJ1-5,-,TRBV30,TGTGCCTGGAGTCTCCCTAATCAGCCCCAGCATTTT,CAWSLPNQPQHF
TRBJ2-1,TRBD2,TRBV10-1,TGCGCCAGCAGTCCGGGACTAGCGGGAGTTAATGAGCAGTTCTTC,CASSPGLAGVNEQFF
TRBJ2-1,-,TRBV6-5,TGTGCCAGCAGTTACTCGGGGGGCCTAGGTGAGCAGTTCTTC,CASSYSGGLGEQFF
TRBJ1-2,-,TRBV20-1,TGCAGTGCTAGAGATTATTGGGGCTACACCTTC,CSARDYWGYTF
TRBJ1-2,TRBD1,TRBV5-4,TGTGCCAGCAGCTTCAGGACAGGAGGCTATGGCTACACCTTC,CASSFRTGGYGYTF
TRBJ2-7,-,TRBV6-5,TGTGCCAGCAGTTACCCGGGGCGCGGCTACGAGCAGTACTTC,CASSYPGRGYEQYF
TRBJ2-3,-,TRBV4-3,TGCGCCAGCAGCCAAGGTACCCGCGGGAGCACAGATACGCAGTATTTT,CASSQGTRGSTDTQYF
TRBJ2-7,TRBD1,TRBV29-1,TGCAGCGTTGAAGCCCCTGGGACAGGGGGGACCTACGAGCAGTACTTC,CSVEAPGTGGTYEQYF
TRBJ1-2,TRBD1,TRBV7-6,TGTGCCAGCAGCTTAGCGCGGGGAGACAGGGGGCTAAATGGCTACACCTTC,CASSLARGDRGLNGYTF
TRBJ2-5,TRBD2,TRBV7-9,TGTGCCAGCAGCTGGACCCGGGGGGGGAAAGAGACCCAGTACTTC,CASSWTRGGKETQYF
TRBJ1-3,-,TRBV11-2,TGTGCCAGCAGCCCGGACATTGTTGGAAACACCATATATTTT,CASSPDIVGNTIYF
TRBJ2-4,-,TRBV28,TGTGCCAGCAGTCCAGCTGGCAGTTCGGCCAAAAACATTCAGTACTTC,CASSPAGSSAKNIQYF
TRBJ1-1,TRBD1,TRBV29-1,TGCAGCGCCAAGGACAGGTACATGAACACTGAAGCTTTCTTT,CSAKDRYMNTEAFF
TRBJ1-5,TRBD1,TRBV7-2,TGTGCCAGCAGCTTAGGGCAGGGGGACCTTGGGAATCAGCCCCAGCATTTT,CASSLGQGDLGNQPQHF
TRBJ2-2,TRBD1,TRBV28,TGTGCCAGCAGGTTGACAGGGGCGAACACCGGGGAGCTGTTTTTT,CASRLTGANTGELFF
TRBJ1-3,-,TRBV9,TGTGCCAGCAGCCCACCGGGGCCCTCCTCTGGAAACACCATATATTTT,CASSPPGPSSGNTIYF